The TCR beta chain under discussion was sequenced for a study of T cells in women clearing cervical HPV infection. Overall study results and limits: Cases and controls were distinguished at AUC 0.83 by richness and V genes. Repertoire richness, not evenness, was significantly elevated in CIN3+ cases versus controls. Unknown T-cell numbers per sample may underlie the richness differences.

The CDR3 extends over 15 amino acids. Germline V lookup: CDR1 GTSNPN, CDR2 SVGIG (reference sequence). Genomic DNA, averaging about 1,200 ng per sample, yielded TCR beta CDR3 via immunoSEQ. Clones were read by immunoSEQ multiplex PCR, and TCRdb kept only the in-frame ones, dropping some. This repertoire includes 15,000 to 20,000 clones. With regard to this clone: What it binds is not known. The CDR3 end falls 3 residues outside the read, so it is completed with the germline J gene.

This sequence originates from a woman between 18 and 69 years old with a cervical HPV16 infection that either progressed to CIN3+ or cleared (not recorded which). V and J are TRBV30 and TRBJ2-2; 8 bases fit TRBD2. The sequenced material came from blood buffy coat. The sequenced CDR3 bases are TGTGCCTGGACCTCGGGGGGGACGAATAATTCACCG. It yields the protein CAWTSGGTNNSP. The whole CDR3 region reads CAWTSGGTNNSPLFF. Using reference TRBV30 and TRBJ2-2 for the parts outside the CDR3, the full variable domain is SQTIHQWPATLVQPVGSPLSLECTVEGTSNPNLYWYRQAAGRGLQLLFYSVGIGQISSEVPQNLSASRPQDRQFILSSKKLLLSDSGFYLCAWTSGGTNNSPLFFGEGSRLTVL.